The text below deals with one T cell receptor beta chain. Its antigen is unknown. The CDR3 runs to 18 residues. Looked up from germline, CDR1 is SGHDT and CDR2 is YYEEEE. Trimming stripped 4 bases from V and 0 bases from J, with 20 bases between. This record belongs to a study of T cell responses to AZD1222 COVID-19 vaccine. Here immunoSEQ multiplex PCR was the method, and the copy in TCRdb shows in-frame clones only, minus some. The sample yields roughly 120,000 clones, 70% to 90% seen once. Study-level findings and limits: It was only after the peak T cell response that any repertoires were sampled. Donors in the cohort were predominantly white British and more often female, and clonal diversity was possibly underestimated. Baseline seropositivity occurred in only a handful of AZD1222 recipients. Reportedly, nearly half of unique spike TCRs recognized epitopes outside B.1.351/B.1.1.7 mutations.

The source was peripheral blood, collected on day 0 of AZD1222 vaccination. The chain joins TRBV5-6 to TRBJ2-1, with D hard to call. The receptor was isolated from an adult in good health. The CDR3 here is CASSLIDGALSSYNEQFF. CDR3 coding DNA: TGTGCCAGCAGCCTCATAGACGGCGCTTTGAGCTCCTACAATGAGCAGTTCTTC. Full variable domain (outside the CDR3, taken from reference TRBV5-6 and TRBJ2-1): DAGVTQSPTHLIKTRGQQVTLRCSPKSGHDTVSWYQQALGQGPQFIFQYYEEEERQRGNFPDRFSGHQFPNYSSELNVNALLLGDSALYLCASSLIDGALSSYNEQFFGPGTRLTVL.